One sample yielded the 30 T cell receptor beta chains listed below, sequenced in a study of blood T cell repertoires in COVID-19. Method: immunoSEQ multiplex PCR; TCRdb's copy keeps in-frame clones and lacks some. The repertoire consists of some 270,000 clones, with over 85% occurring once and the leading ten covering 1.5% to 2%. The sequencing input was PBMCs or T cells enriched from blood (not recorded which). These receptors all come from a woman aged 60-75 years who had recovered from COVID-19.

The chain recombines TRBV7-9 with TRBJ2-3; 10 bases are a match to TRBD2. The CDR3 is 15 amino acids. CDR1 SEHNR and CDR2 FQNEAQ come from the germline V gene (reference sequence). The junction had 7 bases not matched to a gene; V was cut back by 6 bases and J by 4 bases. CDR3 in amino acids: CASSPSSGGPDTQYF. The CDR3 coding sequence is TGTGCCAGCAGTCCGTCTAGCGGGGGCCCAGATACGCAGTATTTT.

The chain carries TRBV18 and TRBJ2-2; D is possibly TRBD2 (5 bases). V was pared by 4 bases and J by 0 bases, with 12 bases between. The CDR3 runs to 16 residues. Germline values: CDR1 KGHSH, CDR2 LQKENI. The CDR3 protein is CASSLSGFANTGELFF. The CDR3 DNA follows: TGTGCCAGCTCACTATCGGGGTTCGCGAACACCGGGGAGCTGTTTTTT.

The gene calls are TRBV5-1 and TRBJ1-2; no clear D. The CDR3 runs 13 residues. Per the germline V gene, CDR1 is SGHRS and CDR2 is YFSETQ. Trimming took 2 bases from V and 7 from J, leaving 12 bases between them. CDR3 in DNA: TGCGCCAGCAGCTTAAAATTGGACTCTGGCTACACCTTC. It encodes CASSLKLDSGYTF.

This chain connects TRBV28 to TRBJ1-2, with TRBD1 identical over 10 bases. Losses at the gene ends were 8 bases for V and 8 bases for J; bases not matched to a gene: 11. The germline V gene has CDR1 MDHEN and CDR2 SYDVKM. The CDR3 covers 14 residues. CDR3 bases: TGTGCCAGCGGAAACCGGGACAGGGGTGGCGGCTACACCTTC. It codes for CASGNRDRGGGYTF.

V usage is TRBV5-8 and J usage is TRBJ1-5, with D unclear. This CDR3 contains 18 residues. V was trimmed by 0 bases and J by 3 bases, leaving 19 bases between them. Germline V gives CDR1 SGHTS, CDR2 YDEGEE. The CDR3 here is CASSLVLGGVGTNQPQHF. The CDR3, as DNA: TGTGCCAGCAGCTTGGTATTGGGAGGAGTTGGCACCAATCAGCCCCAGCATTTT.

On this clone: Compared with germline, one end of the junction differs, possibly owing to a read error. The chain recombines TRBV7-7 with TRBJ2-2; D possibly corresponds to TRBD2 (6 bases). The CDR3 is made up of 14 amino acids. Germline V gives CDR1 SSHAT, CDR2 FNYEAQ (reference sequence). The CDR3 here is CASSRDSFTGELFF. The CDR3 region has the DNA TGTGCTAGCAGCCGGGACTCATTCACCGGGGAGCTGTTTTTT. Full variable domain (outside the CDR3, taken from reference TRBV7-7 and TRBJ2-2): GAGVSQSPRYKVTKRGQDVTLRCDPISSHATLYWYQQALGQGPEFLTYFNYEAQPDKSGLPSDRFSAERPEGSISTLTIQRTEQRDSAMYRCASSRDSFTGELFFGEGSRLTVL.

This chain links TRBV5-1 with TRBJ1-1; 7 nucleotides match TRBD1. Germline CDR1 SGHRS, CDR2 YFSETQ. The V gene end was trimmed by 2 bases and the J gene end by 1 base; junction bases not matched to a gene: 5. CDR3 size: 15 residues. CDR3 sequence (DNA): TGCGCCAGCAGCTTAGCCGGGACAGCGAACACTGAAGCTTTCTTT. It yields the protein CASSLAGTANTEAFF. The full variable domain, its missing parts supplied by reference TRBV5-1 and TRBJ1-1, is KAGVTQTPRYLIKTRGQQVTLSCSPISGHRSVSWYQQTPGQGLQFLFEYFSETQRNKGNFPGRFSGRQFSNSRSEMNVSTLELGDSALYLCASSLAGTANTEAFFGQGTRLTVV.

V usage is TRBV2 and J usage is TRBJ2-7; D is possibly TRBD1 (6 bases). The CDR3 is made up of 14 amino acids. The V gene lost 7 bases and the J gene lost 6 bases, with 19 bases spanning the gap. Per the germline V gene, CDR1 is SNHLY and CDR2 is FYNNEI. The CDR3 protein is CASTLLQGIGEQYF. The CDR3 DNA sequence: TGTGCCAGCACCCTCCTGCAGGGGATTGGCGAGCAGTACTTC.

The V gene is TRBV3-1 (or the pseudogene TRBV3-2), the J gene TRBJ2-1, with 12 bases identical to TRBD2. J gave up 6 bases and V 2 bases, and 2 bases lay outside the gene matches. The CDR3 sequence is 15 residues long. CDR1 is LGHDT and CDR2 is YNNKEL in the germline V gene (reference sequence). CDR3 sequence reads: CASSQLLAGGNEQFF. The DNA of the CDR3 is TGTGCCAGCAGCCAATTACTAGCGGGAGGCAATGAGCAGTTCTTC.

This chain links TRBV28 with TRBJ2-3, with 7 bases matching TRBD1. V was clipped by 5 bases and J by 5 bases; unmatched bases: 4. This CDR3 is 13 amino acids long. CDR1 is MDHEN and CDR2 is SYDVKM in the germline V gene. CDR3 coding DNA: TGTGCCAGCAGTCCCGGACAGGTAGATACGCAGTATTTT. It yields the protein CASSPGQVDTQYF.

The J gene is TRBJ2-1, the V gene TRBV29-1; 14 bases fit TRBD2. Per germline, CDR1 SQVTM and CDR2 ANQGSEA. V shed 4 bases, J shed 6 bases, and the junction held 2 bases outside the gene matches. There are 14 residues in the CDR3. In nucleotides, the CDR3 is TGCAGCGTTGGCGGGACTAGCGGGAGCAATGAGCAGTTCTTC. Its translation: CSVGGTSGSNEQFF.

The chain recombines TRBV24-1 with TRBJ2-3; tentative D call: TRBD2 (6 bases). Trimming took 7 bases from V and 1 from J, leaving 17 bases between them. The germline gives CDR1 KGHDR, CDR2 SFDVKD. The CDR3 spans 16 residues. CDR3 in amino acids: CATRPRAEGRTDTQYF. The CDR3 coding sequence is TGTGCCACCAGGCCCCGGGCGGAGGGCCGCACAGATACGCAGTATTTT.

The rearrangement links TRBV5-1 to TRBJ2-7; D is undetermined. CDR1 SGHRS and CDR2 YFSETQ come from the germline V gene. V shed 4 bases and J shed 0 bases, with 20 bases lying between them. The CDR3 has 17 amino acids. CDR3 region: CASSPSVASFSSYEQYF. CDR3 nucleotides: TGCGCCAGCAGCCCCAGCGTGGCCTCCTTCAGCTCCTACGAGCAGTACTTC.

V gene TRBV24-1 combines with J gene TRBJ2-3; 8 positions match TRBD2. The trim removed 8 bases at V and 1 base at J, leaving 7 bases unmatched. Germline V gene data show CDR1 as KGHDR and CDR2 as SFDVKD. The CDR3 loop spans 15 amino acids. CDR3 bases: TGTGCCACCACGGACCCCGGGGGGGGCACAGATACGCAGTATTTT. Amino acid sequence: CATTDPGGGTDTQYF.

CDR3 in amino acids: CASSPGTGGSPLHF. The CDR3 DNA follows: TGTGCCAGCTCACCAGGGACAGGGGGGTCACCCCTCCACTTT. This chain joins TRBV18 and TRBJ1-6, with TRBD1 matching over 11 bases. With V trimmed by 2 bases and J by 10 bases, 1 base remained unmatched. Germline CDR1 reads KGHSH; CDR2 reads LQKENI. This CDR3 spans 14 amino acids.

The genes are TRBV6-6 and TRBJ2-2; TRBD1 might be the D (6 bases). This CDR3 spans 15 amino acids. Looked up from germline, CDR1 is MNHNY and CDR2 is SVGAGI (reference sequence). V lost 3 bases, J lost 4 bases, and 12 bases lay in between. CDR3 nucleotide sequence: TGTGCCAGCAGTTATTTGGGGGCTGGCACCGGGGAGCTGTTTTTT. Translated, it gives CASSYLGAGTGELFF.

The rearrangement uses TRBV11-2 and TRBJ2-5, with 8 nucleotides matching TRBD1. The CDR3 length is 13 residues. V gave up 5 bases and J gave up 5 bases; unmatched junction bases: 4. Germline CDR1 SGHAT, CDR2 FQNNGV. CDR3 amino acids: CASSPRQGETQYF. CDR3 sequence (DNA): TGTGCCAGCAGCCCTCGACAGGGGGAGACCCAGTACTTC.

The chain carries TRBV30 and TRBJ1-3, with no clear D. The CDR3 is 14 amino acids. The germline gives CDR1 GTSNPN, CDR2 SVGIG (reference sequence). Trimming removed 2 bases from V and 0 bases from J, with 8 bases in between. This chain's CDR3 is CAWSSGNSGNTIYF. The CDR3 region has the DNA TGTGCCTGGAGTTCGGGGAACTCTGGAAACACCATATATTTT.

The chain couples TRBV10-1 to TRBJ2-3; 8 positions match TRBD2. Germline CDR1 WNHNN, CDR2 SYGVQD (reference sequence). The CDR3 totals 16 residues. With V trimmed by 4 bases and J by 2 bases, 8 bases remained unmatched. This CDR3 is CASSGRTSGTTDTQYF. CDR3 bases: TGCGCCAGCAGTGGCCGAACTAGCGGAACCACAGATACGCAGTATTTT.

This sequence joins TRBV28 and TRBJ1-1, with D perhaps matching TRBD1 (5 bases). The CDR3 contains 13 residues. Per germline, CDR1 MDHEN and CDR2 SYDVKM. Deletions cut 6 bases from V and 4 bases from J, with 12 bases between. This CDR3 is CASSPQGVTEAFF. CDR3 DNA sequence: TGTGCCAGCAGCCCTCAAGGGGTCACTGAAGCTTTCTTT.

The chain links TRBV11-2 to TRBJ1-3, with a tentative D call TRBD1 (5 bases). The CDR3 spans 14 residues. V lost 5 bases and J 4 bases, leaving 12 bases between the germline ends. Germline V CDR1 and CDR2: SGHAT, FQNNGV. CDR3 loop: CASSRAGFGNTIYF. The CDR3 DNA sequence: TGTGCCAGCAGCCGGGCAGGGTTCGGAAACACCATATATTTT.

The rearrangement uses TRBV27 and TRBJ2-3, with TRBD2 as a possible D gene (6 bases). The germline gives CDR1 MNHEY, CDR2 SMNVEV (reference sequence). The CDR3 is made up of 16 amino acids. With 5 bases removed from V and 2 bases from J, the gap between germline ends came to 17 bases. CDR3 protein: CASSPDRGRLTDTQYF. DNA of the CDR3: TGTGCCAGCAGTCCCGACCGGGGGAGACTCACAGATACGCAGTATTTT.

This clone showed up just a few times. CDR3 protein: CASSSSLAGDNEQFF. The DNA of the CDR3 is TGTGCCAGTAGTAGTTCCCTAGCGGGGGACAATGAGCAGTTCTTC. The J gene is TRBJ2-1, the V gene TRBV19; 10 bases align to TRBD2. This CDR3 contains 15 residues. Looked up from germline, CDR1 is LNHDA and CDR2 is SQIVND (reference sequence). V lost 4 bases and J lost 5; bases outside the gene matches: 5.

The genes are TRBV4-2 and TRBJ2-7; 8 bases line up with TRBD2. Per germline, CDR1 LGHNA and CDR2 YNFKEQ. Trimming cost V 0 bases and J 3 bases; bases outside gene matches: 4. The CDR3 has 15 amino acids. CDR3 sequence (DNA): TGTGCCAGCAGCCAAGAGGGTAGCGGGGACTACGAGCAGTACTTC. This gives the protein CASSQEGSGDYEQYF.

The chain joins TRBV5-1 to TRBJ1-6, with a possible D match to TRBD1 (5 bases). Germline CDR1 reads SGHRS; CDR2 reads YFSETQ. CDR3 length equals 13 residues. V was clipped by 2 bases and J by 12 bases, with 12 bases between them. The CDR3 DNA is TGCGCCAGCAGCTTCGGACATGGAGAACCCCTCCACTTT. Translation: CASSFGHGEPLHF.

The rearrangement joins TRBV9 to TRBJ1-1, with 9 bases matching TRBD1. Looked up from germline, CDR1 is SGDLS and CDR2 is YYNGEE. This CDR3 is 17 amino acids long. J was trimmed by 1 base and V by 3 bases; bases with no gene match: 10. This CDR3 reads CASSASRDRAWNTEAFF. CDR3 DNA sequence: TGTGCCAGCAGCGCGAGTCGGGACAGGGCTTGGAACACTGAAGCTTTCTTT.

Here the CDR3 reads CASSRQGPDTQYF. CDR3 DNA sequence: TGTGCCAGTAGTCGACAGGGCCCGGATACGCAGTATTTT. The chain carries TRBV19 and TRBJ2-3; 7 nucleotides line up with TRBD1. Per the germline V gene, CDR1 is LNHDA and CDR2 is SQIVND (reference sequence). The V and J ends lost 5 bases and 6 bases, in that order; junction bases with no gene match: 5. This CDR3 region has 13 residues.

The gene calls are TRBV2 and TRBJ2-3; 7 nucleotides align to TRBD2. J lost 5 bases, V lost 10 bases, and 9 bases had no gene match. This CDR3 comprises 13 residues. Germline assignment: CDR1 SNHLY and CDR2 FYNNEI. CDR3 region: CATSREVIDTQYF. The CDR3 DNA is TGTGCCACCAGCCGGGAGGTGATAGATACGCAGTATTTT.

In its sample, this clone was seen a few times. DNA of the CDR3: TGTGCCAGTACCCTTAGACAGGGCTCCGGGGAGCTGTTTTTT. Translated: CASTLRQGSGELFF. The chain carries TRBV19 and TRBJ2-2, with 7 bases matching TRBD1. This CDR3 comprises 14 residues. Germline CDR1 is LNHDA and CDR2 is SQIVND (reference sequence). J gave up 6 bases and V 7 bases, and 8 bases lay outside the gene matches. The variable domain in full, with the rest retrieved from reference TRBV19 and TRBJ2-2, is DGGITQSPKYLFRKEGQNVTLSCEQNLNHDAMYWYRQDPGQGLRLIYYSQIVNDFQKGDIAEGYSVSREKKESFPLTVTSAQKNPTAFYLCASTLRQGSGELFFGEGSRLTVL.

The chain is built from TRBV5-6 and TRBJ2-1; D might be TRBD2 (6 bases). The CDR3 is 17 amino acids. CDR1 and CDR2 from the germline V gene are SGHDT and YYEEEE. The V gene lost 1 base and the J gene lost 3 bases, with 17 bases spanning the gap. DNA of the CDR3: TGTGCCAGCAGCTTGCGGCAGGCGGGGTCCTACTACAATGAGCAGTTCTTC. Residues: CASSLRQAGSYYNEQFF.